Listed here are 30 T cell receptor beta chains from one sample, sequenced in a study of human T cells and chemical hapten exposure. Time point given: patch test 1, 2 weeks after DPC sensitization. Stated treatment: therapeutic diphenylcyclopropenone sensitization with weekly scalp DPC. Via MiXCR, TCRdb re-called the RACE reads, giving one row per CDR3 protein. Of around 340,000 distinct CDR3 sequences in the sample, around 7% were seen once. Here the sequenced sample was whole blood, taken in connection with sensitization to the hapten diphenylcyclopropenone (DPC). The source is a woman in her late teens or twenties with alopecia areata. Some clones in this sample may be carry-over from other donors' samples.

This clonotype was detected a few times. The J gene is TRBJ2-5, the V gene TRBV11-2, with D tentatively TRBD2 (7 bases). This CDR3 has 16 amino acids. Germline V lookup: CDR1 SGHAT, CDR2 FQNNGV. V lost 1 base to trimming and J lost 4 bases, with 16 bases between them. The CDR3 reads CASSLGRGLRRETQYF. CDR3 DNA: TGTGCCAGCAGCTTAGGGCGGGGGCTGCGTAGAGAGACCCAGTACTTC.

This clonotype was seen a handful of times. This chain links TRBV5-1 with TRBJ1-1; D remains unclear. The CDR3 spans 13 residues. The germline gives CDR1 SGHRS, CDR2 YFSETQ. Trimming removed 3 bases at V and 1 base at J, with 7 bases between. In nucleotides, the CDR3 is TGCGCCAGCAGCTGGCAGGAGAACACTGAAGCTTTCTTT. Translated: CASSWQENTEAFF.

This clonotype showed up just a few times. The chain couples TRBV4-1 to TRBJ2-3; 8 positions match TRBD1. Looked up from germline, CDR1 is MGHRA and CDR2 is YSYEKL. The CDR3 totals 18 residues. The trim removed 1 base at V and 0 bases at J, leaving 9 bases unmatched. The CDR3 bases are TGCGCCAGCAGCCAAGGATCGCAGGGGGCCCAGAGCACAGATACGCAGTATTTT. Its protein product is CASSQGSQGAQSTDTQYF.

This clonotype was seen a handful of times. The V gene is TRBV5-5, the J gene TRBJ1-5, with 9 bases fitting TRBD1. Germline values: CDR1 SGHKS, CDR2 YYEKEE (reference sequence). V lost 3 bases and J lost 6; bases outside the gene matches: 4. The CDR3 covers 14 residues. Written as DNA, the CDR3 is TGTGCCAGCAGCTCGACAGGGGGGGCTCAGCCCCAGCATTTT. Its translation is CASSSTGGAQPQHF.

This clonotype has just one count. J is TRBJ1-4 and V is TRBV20-1, with D possibly TRBD1 on 5 matching bases. There are 14 residues in the CDR3. CDR1 DFQATT and CDR2 SNEGSKA come from the germline V gene (reference sequence). Trimming shortened V by 5 bases and J by 6 bases, and 16 bases separated the two germline ends. This chain's CDR3 is CSAPGQGGDEKLFF. In nucleotides, the CDR3 is TGCAGTGCTCCTGGACAAGGAGGGGATGAAAAACTGTTTTTT.

This clonotype was detected many times. CDR3 coding DNA: TGCAGCGTTGGCGGGGGCGACTATGGCTACACCTTC. Protein sequence: CSVGGGDYGYTF. V usage is TRBV29-1 and J usage is TRBJ1-2; tentative D call: TRBD1 (6 bases). V lost 4 bases to trimming and J lost 3 bases, with 9 bases between them. Germline V gives CDR1 SQVTM, CDR2 ANQGSEA. The CDR3 is 12 residues long. Looking up the rest from reference TRBV29-1 and TRBJ1-2 gives the full variable domain: SAVISQKPSRDICQRGTSLTIQCQVDSQVTMMFWYRQQPGQSLTLIATANQGSEATYESGFVIDKFPISRPNLTFSTLTVSNMSPEDSSIYLCSVGGGDYGYTFGSGTRLTVV.

Remarks on this clonotype: Germline is not matched at one junction end, which may reflect a read error. The chain is built from TRBV9 and TRBJ2-3; tentatively, D is TRBD2 (6 bases). The length of the CDR3 is 13 residues. Germline values: CDR1 SGDLS, CDR2 YYNGEE. This chain's CDR3 is CASSVTSKDTQYF. The CDR3 DNA follows: TGTGCCAGCAGCGTTACTAGCAAAGATACGCAGTATTTT.

The chain carries TRBV7-2 and TRBJ2-3; TRBD2 aligns across 9 bases. V was pared by 5 bases and J by 0 bases, with 9 bases of the junction left unmatched. The CDR3 length is 17 residues. Germline-derived CDR1 and CDR2 are SGHTA and FQGNSA. The CDR3: CASSRVPAGGSTDTQYF. The CDR3 nucleotides read TGTGCCAGCAGCCGTGTACCAGCGGGGGGTAGCACAGATACGCAGTATTTT.

This clonotype has only a few counts. This chain connects TRBV7-3 to TRBJ1-6, with D possibly being TRBD1 (5 bases). Germline CDR1 is SGHTA and CDR2 is FQGTGA. This CDR3 contains 15 residues. V was trimmed by 5 bases and J by 10 bases, leaving 18 bases between them. CDR3: CASSHGATPRSPLHF. The DNA for the CDR3 is TGTGCCAGCAGCCACGGGGCCACCCCTCGCTCACCCCTCCACTTT.

The chain carries TRBV12-3 or TRBV12-4 and TRBJ1-1; D not resolved. This CDR3 has 12 amino acids. Trimming took off 10 bases at V and 5 bases at J, with 14 bases between the two ends. The CDR3, as DNA: TGTGCCATCCTCAGTTTAAATACTGAAGCTTTCTTT. It yields the protein CAILSLNTEAFF.

This clonotype was counted at least ten times. This chain joins TRBV10-3 and TRBJ2-1; no clear D gene. The V end lost 3 bases, the J end lost 8 bases, and 11 bases lay between the germline ends. The CDR3 is made up of 13 amino acids. Germline assignment: CDR1 ENHRY and CDR2 SYGVKD. Written as DNA, the CDR3 is TGTGCCATCAGTGAAAGTCTAGGGCATGAGCAGTTCTTC. This translates into CAISESLGHEQFF.

This chain links TRBV5-1 with TRBJ1-1; 10 nucleotides line up with TRBD1. CDR1 is SGHRS, CDR2 YFSETQ, per germline. The CDR3 extends over 14 amino acids. Germline trimming cut 5 bases from V and 3 bases from J; bases unmatched to any gene: 4. The CDR3 DNA sequence: TGCGCCAGCAGGACAGGGGGCGCGGACACTGAAGCTTTCTTT. This encodes CASRTGGADTEAFF.

The chain links TRBV20-1 to TRBJ1-3, with D unclear. The V end lost 3 bases, the J end lost 0 bases, and 9 bases lay between the germline ends. Germline loops: CDR1 DFQATT, CDR2 SNEGSKA (reference sequence). The CDR3 is 14 amino acids. The CDR3 DNA reads TGCAGTGCTAGTGAACAGTTCTCTGGAAACACCATATATTTT. It encodes CSASEQFSGNTIYF.

The chain has TRBV7-9 and TRBJ2-3; 9 bases are a match to TRBD1. Germline lookup yields CDR1 SEHNR and CDR2 FQNEAQ (reference sequence). The CDR3 extends over 15 amino acids. V was pared by 1 base and J by 6 bases, with 5 bases of the junction left unmatched. In DNA, the CDR3 is TGTGCCAGCAGCTTAGGGGACAGGGTGGCGGATACGCAGTATTTT. Translation gives CASSLGDRVADTQYF.

The genes are TRBV6-2 or TRBV6-3 and TRBJ2-1, with 7 positions matching TRBD1. V dropped 11 bases and J dropped 3; count of bases not matched to a gene: 4. Germline lookup yields CDR1 MNHEY and CDR2 SVGEGT. This CDR3 has 12 amino acids. The CDR3 DNA is TGTGCCTGCTGGACAGGCTACAATGAGCAGTTCTTC. Protein sequence: CACWTGYNEQFF.

This rearrangement joins TRBV7-2 to TRBJ2-3; the D is unclear. The length of the CDR3 is 14 residues. Germline lookup yields CDR1 SGHTA and CDR2 FQGNSA. V was clipped by 4 bases and J by 2 bases, with 10 bases between them. The CDR3: CASSSGLTTDTQYF. For the CDR3, the DNA is TGTGCCAGCAGCTCAGGCCTCACCACAGATACGCAGTATTTT.

This clonotype has ten or more counts. V and J are TRBV20-1 and TRBJ2-3, with 8 bases identical to TRBD1. Germline lookup yields CDR1 DFQATT and CDR2 SNEGSKA (reference sequence). CDR3 length: 14 amino acids. V was pared by 0 bases and J by 4 bases, with 3 bases of the junction left unmatched. CDR3 loop: CSARDAGGPDTQYF. CDR3 in DNA: TGCAGTGCTAGAGACGCAGGGGGCCCAGATACGCAGTATTTT.

The chain employs TRBV6-2 or TRBV6-3 and TRBJ1-1, with 8 bases identical to TRBD1. CDR1 MNHEY and CDR2 SVGEGT come from the germline V gene. The CDR3 contains 14 residues. With V trimmed by 5 bases and J by 4 bases, 6 bases remained unmatched. The CDR3, as DNA: TGTGCCAGCAGTGGACAGGGAAAAGGCACTGAAGCTTTCTTT. Its translation is CASSGQGKGTEAFF.

This clonotype was detected only a few times. This chain uses TRBV6-6 with TRBJ2-1; TRBD1 matches 9 bases. Looked up from germline, CDR1 is MNHNY and CDR2 is SVGAGI (reference sequence). This CDR3 region has 15 residues. The V segment lost 7 bases and the J segment 3 bases; nucleotides outside the gene matches: 7. CDR3 coding DNA: TGTGCCAGCACTCTCTCGGGACAGGGCTACAATGAGCAGTTCTTC. Translating it yields CASTLSGQGYNEQFF.

In this sample, this clonotype turned up many times. The chain recombines TRBV20-1 with TRBJ1-5, with D perhaps matching TRBD1 (6 bases). CDR3 length: 14 amino acids. Trimming pared 0 bases from V and 5 bases from J, leaving 11 bases between. CDR1 and CDR2 from the germline V gene are DFQATT and SNEGSKA (reference sequence). The DNA of the CDR3 is TGCAGTGCTAGAGACCCACAGGGCGATCAGCCCCAGCATTTT. The encoded protein is CSARDPQGDQPQHF.

This clonotype turned up a few times. The CDR3 is CASSAKLVGSDTQYF. CDR3 in DNA: TGTGCCAGCAGCGCCAAACTAGTCGGTTCAGATACGCAGTATTTT. The V gene is TRBV6-2 or TRBV6-3, the J gene TRBJ2-3, with D perhaps matching TRBD2 (5 bases). The CDR3 consists of 15 residues. Germline values: CDR1 MNHEY, CDR2 SVGEGT. V lost 6 bases and J 4 bases, leaving 17 bases between the germline ends.

The rearrangement joins TRBV20-1 to TRBJ2-1; 11 bases fit TRBD2. V shed 1 base, J shed 9 bases, and the junction held 8 bases outside the gene matches. Germline V gives CDR1 DFQATT, CDR2 SNEGSKA (reference sequence). The CDR3 totals 15 residues. The CDR3 bases are TGCAGTGCTAGAGCGATCCGGCTAGCGGGGGGTGAGCAGTTCTTC. Translation gives CSARAIRLAGGEQFF.

This clonotype has ten or more counts. The V call is TRBV5-1, the J call TRBJ1-1, with TRBD1 matching over 12 bases. Germline CDR1 is SGHRS and CDR2 is YFSETQ. The length of the CDR3 is 17 residues. The ends lost 3 bases at V and 4 bases at J; junction bases unmatched: 10. The CDR3 nucleotides are TGCGCCAGCAGCTCCCGCGGGACAGGGGGCGTCGGCACTGAAGCTTTCTTT. This codes for CASSSRGTGGVGTEAFF.

The table lists this clonotype with many counts. The chain couples TRBV3-1 to TRBJ2-2; the D gene is possibly TRBD1 (5 bases). Germline V lookup: CDR1 LGHDT, CDR2 YNNKEL (reference sequence). The CDR3 is made up of 12 amino acids. Trimming took off 4 bases at V and 6 bases at J, with 6 bases between the two ends. CDR3 coding DNA: TGTGCCAGCAGCCCGACAGCCGGGGAGCTGTTTTTT. Encoded protein: CASSPTAGELFF. The variable domain in full, completed from reference TRBV3-1 and TRBJ2-2, reads DTAVSQTPKYLVTQMGNDKSIKCEQNLGHDTMYWYKQDSKKFLKIMFSYNNKELIINETVPNRFSPKSPDKAHLNLHINSLELGDSAVYFCASSPTAGELFFGEGSRLTVL.

This clonotype was seen at least ten times. The V gene is TRBV7-3, the J gene TRBJ1-3; maybe TRBD1 (5 bases). CDR1 and CDR2 from the germline V gene are SGHTA and FQGTGA. The CDR3 covers 15 residues. The V gene lost 5 bases and the J gene lost 5 bases, with 16 bases spanning the gap. CDR3 sequence reads: CASSQTGRRRNTIYF. The CDR3 coding sequence is TGTGCCAGCAGCCAAACGGGACGTCGAAGAAACACCATATATTTT. Supplemented by reference TRBV7-3 and TRBJ1-3, the full variable domain reads GAGVSQTPSNKVTEKGKYVELRCDPISGHTALYWYRQSLGQGPEFLIYFQGTGAADDSGLPNDRFFAVRPEGSVSTLKIQRTERGDSAVYLCASSQTGRRRNTIYFGEGSWLTVV.

Many counts were recorded for this clonotype. The CDR3 sequence: CASSQDPTSGVETQYF. The CDR3 region has the DNA TGTGCCAGCAGCCAAGATCCTACTAGCGGGGTGGAGACCCAGTACTTC. V is TRBV4-2 and J is TRBJ2-5, with 10 bases identical to TRBD2. The CDR3 loop spans 16 amino acids. The V gene's germline CDR1 is LGHNA and CDR2 YNFKEQ. Losses at the gene ends were 0 bases for V and 5 bases for J; bases not matched to a gene: 6.

J is TRBJ2-3 and V is TRBV7-2; D is unclear. The V end was cut by 0 bases, the J end by 5 bases, with 3 bases between. CDR1 and CDR2 (germline): SGHTA, FQGNSA. The CDR3 totals 12 residues. The CDR3 DNA reads TGTGCCAGCAGCTTAGCGCAAGATACGCAGTATTTT. Residues: CASSLAQDTQYF. Full variable domain (outside the CDR3, taken from reference TRBV7-2 and TRBJ2-3): GAGVSQSPSNKVTEKGKDVELRCDPISGHTALYWYRQSLGQGLEFLIYFQGNSAPDKSGLPSDRFSAERTGGSVSTLTIQRTQQEDSAVYLCASSLAQDTQYFGPGTRLTVL.

This clonotype was detected a few times. This chain links TRBV7-2 with TRBJ1-1; 9 nucleotides match TRBD1. The germline V gene encodes CDR1 SGHTA and CDR2 FQGNSA. This CDR3 has 13 residues. The junction had 9 bases not matched to a gene; V was cut back by 8 bases and J by 8 bases. CDR3 residues: CASSGTGGLEAFF. The CDR3 DNA follows: TGTGCCAGCTCTGGCACAGGGGGCTTGGAAGCTTTCTTT. The full variable domain, rest sourced from reference TRBV7-2 and TRBJ1-1, is GAGVSQSPSNKVTEKGKDVELRCDPISGHTALYWYRQSLGQGLEFLIYFQGNSAPDKSGLPSDRFSAERTGGSVSTLTIQRTQQEDSAVYLCASSGTGGLEAFFGQGTRLTVV.

This clonotype was observed a handful of times. The chain links TRBV29-1 to TRBJ2-3; perhaps D is TRBD1 or TRBD2 (5 bases each). CDR1 and CDR2 from the germline V gene are SQVTM and ANQGSEA. The CDR3 is 13 residues long. Trimming cost V 5 bases and J 4 bases, with 13 bases left between them. The CDR3 loop is CSVQGQGPDTQYF. CDR3 sequence (DNA): TGCAGCGTTCAAGGTCAGGGACCAGATACGCAGTATTTT.

This clonotype came up a few times. This chain links TRBV29-1 with TRBJ2-1, with TRBD2 identical over 12 bases. Germline lookup yields CDR1 SQVTM and CDR2 ANQGSEA. This CDR3 is built from 15 residues. Trimming cost V 4 bases and J 4 bases; bases outside gene matches: 5. The CDR3 DNA follows: TGCAGCGTTGGTGCTAGCGGGGGGGATTACAATGAGCAGTTCTTC. Its translation: CSVGASGGDYNEQFF.